This TCR beta chain was sequenced for a study of blood T cell repertoires in COVID-19. Study as a whole: COVID-19 samples from acute and convalescent phases originated in the United States, Italy and Spain. PBMCs, B-cell-depleted T cells, or T cells provided the cDNA or gDNA that made up the material.

Original handling: Amplification of reference gene primers was used by the study to estimate nucleated cell counts. Method: immunoSEQ multiplex PCR; TCRdb's copy keeps in-frame clones and lacks some. The V and J calls and the clone size are those of that table, but D and trimming were determined from the DNA. The table lists about 99,000 clones, just under 85% of them singletons, with roughly 3.3% in the top ten. Germline values: CDR1 SGDLS, CDR2 YYNGEE. The germline V and J ends were trimmed by 7 bases and 1 base, with 11 bases remaining between them. The CDR3 length is 13 residues. J is TRBJ1-1 and V is TRBV9, with D perhaps TRBD1 (5 bases). Sequencing was carried out using peripheral blood. The receptor was derived from a woman of 80 years or more with active or convalescent COVID-19. Written as DNA, the CDR3 is TGTGCCAGCGCACGAACAGGGAACACTGAAGCTTTCTTT. Amino acids: CASARTGNTEAFF.